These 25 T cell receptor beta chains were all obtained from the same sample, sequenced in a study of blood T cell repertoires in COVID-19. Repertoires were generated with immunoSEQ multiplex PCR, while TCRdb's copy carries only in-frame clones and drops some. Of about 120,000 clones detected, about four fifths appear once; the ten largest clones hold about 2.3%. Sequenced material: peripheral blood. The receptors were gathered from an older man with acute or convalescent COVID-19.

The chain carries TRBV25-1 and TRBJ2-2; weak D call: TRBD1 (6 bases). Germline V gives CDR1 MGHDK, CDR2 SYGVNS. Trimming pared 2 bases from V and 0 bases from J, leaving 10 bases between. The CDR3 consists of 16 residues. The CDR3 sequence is CASSERRTANTGELFF. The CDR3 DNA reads TGTGCCAGCAGTGAAAGAAGGACAGCGAACACCGGGGAGCTGTTTTTT.

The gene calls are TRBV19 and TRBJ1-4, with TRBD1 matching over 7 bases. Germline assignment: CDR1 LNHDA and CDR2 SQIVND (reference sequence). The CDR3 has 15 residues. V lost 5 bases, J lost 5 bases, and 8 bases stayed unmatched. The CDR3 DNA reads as TGTGCCAGTAGTTCCGACAGGGACCCCAATGAAAAACTGTTTTTT. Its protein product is CASSSDRDPNEKLFF.

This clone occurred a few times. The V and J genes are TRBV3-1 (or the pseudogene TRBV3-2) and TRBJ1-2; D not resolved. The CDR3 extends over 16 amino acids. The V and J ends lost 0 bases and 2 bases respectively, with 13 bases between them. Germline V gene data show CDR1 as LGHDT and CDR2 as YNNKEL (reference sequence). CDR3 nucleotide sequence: TGTGCCAGCAGCCAAGATCGGGGTTATCCGAACTATGGCTACACCTTC. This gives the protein CASSQDRGYPNYGYTF.

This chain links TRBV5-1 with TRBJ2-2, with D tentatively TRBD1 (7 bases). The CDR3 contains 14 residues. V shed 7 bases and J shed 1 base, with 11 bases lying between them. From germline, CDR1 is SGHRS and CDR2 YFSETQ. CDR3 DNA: TGCGCCAGCGGGGGGACAGTGAACACCGGGGAGCTGTTTTTT. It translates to CASGGTVNTGELFF.

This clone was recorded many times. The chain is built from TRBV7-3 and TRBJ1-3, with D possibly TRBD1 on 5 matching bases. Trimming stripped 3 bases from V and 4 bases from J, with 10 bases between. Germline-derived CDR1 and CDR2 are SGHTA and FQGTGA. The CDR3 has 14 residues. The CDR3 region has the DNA TGTGCCAGCAGCTTGGGACTCCTCGGAAACACCATATATTTT. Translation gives CASSLGLLGNTIYF. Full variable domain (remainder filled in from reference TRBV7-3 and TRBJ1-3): GAGVSQTPSNKVTEKGKYVELRCDPISGHTALYWYRQSLGQGPEFLIYFQGTGAADDSGLPNDRFFAVRPEGSVSTLKIQRTERGDSAVYLCASSLGLLGNTIYFGEGSWLTVV.

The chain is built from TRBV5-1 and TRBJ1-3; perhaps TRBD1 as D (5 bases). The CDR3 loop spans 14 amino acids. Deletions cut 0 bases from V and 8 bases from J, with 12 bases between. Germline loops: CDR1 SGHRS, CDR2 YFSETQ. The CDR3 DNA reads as TGCGCCAGCAGCTTGGGACAGCCAACGGACACCATATATTTT. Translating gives CASSLGQPTDTIYF.

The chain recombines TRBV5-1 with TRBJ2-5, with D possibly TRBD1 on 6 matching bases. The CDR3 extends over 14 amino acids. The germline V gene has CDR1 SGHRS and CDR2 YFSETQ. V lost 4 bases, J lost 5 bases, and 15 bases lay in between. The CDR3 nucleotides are TGCGCCAGCAGCCCAGAACAGGGAAGGGAGACCCAGTACTTC. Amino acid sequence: CASSPEQGRETQYF.

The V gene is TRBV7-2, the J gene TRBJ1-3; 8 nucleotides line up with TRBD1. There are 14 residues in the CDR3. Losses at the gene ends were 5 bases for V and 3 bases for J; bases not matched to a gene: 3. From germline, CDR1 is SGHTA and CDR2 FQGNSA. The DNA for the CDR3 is TGTGCCAGCAGCGCGGGACAGGTTGGAAACACCATATATTTT. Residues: CASSAGQVGNTIYF.

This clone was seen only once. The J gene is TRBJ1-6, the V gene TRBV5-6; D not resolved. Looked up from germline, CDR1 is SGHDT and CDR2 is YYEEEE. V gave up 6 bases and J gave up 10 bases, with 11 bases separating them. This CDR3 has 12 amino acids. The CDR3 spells CASTTFRSPLHF. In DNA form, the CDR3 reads TGTGCCAGCACCACCTTCAGGTCACCCCTCCACTTT.

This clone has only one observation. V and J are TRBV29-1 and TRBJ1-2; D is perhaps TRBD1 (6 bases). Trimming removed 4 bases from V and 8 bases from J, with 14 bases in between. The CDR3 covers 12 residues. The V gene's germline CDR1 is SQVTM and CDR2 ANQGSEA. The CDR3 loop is CSVGSTGTGYTF. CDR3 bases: TGCAGCGTTGGATCCACAGGGACGGGCTACACCTTC.

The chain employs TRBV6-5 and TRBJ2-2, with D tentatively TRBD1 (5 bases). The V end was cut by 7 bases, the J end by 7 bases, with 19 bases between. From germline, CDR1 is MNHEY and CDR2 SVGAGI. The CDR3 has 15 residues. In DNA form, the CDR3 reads TGTGCCAGCACTAGGAAGGGCAGGGTTGACGGGGAGCTGTTTTTT. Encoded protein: CASTRKGRVDGELFF.

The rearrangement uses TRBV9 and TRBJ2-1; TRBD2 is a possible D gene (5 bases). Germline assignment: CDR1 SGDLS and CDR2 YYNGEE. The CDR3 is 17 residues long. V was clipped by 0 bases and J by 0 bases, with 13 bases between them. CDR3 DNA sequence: TGTGCCAGCAGCGTAGGGCTCACGGGGAGCTCCTACAATGAGCAGTTCTTC. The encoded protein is CASSVGLTGSSYNEQFF.

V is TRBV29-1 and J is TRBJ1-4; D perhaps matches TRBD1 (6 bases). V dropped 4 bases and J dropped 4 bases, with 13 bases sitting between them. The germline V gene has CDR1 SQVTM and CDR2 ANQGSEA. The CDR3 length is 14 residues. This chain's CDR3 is CSVVRGGFNEKLFF. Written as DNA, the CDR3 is TGCAGCGTTGTCCGAGGGGGATTTAATGAAAAACTGTTTTTT.

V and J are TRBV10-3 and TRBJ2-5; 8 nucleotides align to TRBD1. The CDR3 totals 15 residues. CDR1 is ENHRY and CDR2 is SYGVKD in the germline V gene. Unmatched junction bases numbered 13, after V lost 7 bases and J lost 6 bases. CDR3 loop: CAITPYGQGKKTQYF. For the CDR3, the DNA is TGTGCCATCACCCCCTACGGACAGGGTAAAAAGACCCAGTACTTC.

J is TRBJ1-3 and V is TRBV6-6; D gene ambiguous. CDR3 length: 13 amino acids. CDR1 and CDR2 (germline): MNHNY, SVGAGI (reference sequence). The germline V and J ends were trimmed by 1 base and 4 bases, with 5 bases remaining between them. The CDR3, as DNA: TGTGCCAGCAGTTACTTACAGGGAAACACCATATATTTT. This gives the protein CASSYLQGNTIYF.

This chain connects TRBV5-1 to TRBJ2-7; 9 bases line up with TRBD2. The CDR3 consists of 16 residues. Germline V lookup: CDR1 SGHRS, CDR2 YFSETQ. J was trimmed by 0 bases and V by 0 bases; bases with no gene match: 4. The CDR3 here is CASSLGGGGASYEQYF. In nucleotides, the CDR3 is TGCGCCAGCAGCTTGGGAGGCGGGGGGGCCTCCTACGAGCAGTACTTC.

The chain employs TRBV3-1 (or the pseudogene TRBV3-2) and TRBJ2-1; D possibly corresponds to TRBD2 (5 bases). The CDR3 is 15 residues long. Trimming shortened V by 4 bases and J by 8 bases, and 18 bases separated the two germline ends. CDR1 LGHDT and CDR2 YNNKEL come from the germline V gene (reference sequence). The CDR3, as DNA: TGTGCCAGCAGCCCACCGGGATCTGTTAGGGATGAGCAGTTCTTC. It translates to CASSPPGSVRDEQFF.

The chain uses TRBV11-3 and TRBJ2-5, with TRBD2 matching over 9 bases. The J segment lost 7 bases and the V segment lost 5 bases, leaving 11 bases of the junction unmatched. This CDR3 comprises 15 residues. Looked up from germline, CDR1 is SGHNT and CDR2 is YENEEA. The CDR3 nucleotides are TGTGCCAGCAGCCTGACTAGCGGAGCCCTTGGGACCCAGTACTTC. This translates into CASSLTSGALGTQYF.

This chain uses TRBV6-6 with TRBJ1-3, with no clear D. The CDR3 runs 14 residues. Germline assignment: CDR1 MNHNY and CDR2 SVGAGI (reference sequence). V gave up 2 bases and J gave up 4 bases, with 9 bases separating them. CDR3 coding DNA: TGTGCCAGCAGTTACGAGGGTTCGGGAAACACCATATATTTT. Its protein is CASSYEGSGNTIYF.

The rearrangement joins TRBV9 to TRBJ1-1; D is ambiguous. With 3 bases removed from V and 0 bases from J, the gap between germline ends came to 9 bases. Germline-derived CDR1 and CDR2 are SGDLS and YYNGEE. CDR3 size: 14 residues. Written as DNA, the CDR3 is TGTGCCAGCAGCGCGGGAACCATGAACACTGAAGCTTTCTTT. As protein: CASSAGTMNTEAFF.

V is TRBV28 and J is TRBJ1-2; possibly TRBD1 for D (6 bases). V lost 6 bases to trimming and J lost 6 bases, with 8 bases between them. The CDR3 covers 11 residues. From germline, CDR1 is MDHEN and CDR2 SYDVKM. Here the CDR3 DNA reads TGTGCCAGCAGACAGGGCGATGGCTACACCTTC. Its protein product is CASRQGDGYTF.

The CDR3 here is CASSYRGQGKKNEQFF. CDR3 nucleotide sequence: TGTGCCAGCAGTTACCGTGGACAGGGGAAGAAAAATGAGCAGTTCTTC. The chain is built from TRBV6-5 and TRBJ2-1; 9 nucleotides match TRBD1. This CDR3 comprises 16 residues. Germline V gene sequence: CDR1 MNHEY, CDR2 SVGAGI. The trim removed 2 bases at V and 7 bases at J, leaving 9 bases unmatched.

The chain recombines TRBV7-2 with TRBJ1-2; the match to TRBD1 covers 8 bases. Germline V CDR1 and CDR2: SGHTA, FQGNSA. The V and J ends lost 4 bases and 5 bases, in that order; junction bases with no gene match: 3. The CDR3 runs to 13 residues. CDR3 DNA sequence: TGTGCCAGCAGCTCCGACAGGGGATATGGCTACACCTTC. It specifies CASSSDRGYGYTF.

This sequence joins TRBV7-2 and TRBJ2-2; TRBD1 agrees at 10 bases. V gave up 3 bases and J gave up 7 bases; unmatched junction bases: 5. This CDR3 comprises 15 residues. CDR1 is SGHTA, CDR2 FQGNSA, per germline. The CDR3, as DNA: TGTGCCAGCAGCTTCGGGACAGGGGTTGTCGGGGAGCTGTTTTTT. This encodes CASSFGTGVVGELFF.

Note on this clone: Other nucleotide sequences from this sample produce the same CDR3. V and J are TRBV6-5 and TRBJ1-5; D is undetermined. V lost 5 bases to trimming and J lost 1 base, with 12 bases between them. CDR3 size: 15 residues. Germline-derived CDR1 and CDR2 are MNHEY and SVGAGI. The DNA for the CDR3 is TGTGCCAGCAGTCCCAGGCGGGGAAGCAATCAGCCCCAGCATTTT. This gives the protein CASSPRRGSNQPQHF.